The present T cell receptor (beta chain) was sequenced within a study of blood T cell repertoires in COVID-19. The protocol was immunoSEQ multiplex PCR, while the TCRdb copy is restricted to in-frame clones and leaves out a portion. Of some 190,000 clones in the sample, more than 70% were seen once. The germline gives CDR1 DFQATT, CDR2 SNEGSKA (reference sequence). The V end was cut by 3 bases, the J end by 6 bases, with 19 bases between. This CDR3 is 15 amino acids long. Sequences were obtained from peripheral blood. The clonotype comes from a person aged 70 to 85 with COVID-19, enrolled during active disease. The J gene is TRBJ2-3, the V gene TRBV20-1, with D tentatively TRBD2 (5 bases). The DNA of the CDR3 is TGCAGTGCTAGTTTCGGTGCCGGGGTGGGGGATACGCAGTATTTT. Residues: CSASFGAGVGDTQYF.